A single sample is the source of the 19 T cell receptor beta chains below, sequenced in a study of T-cell memory formation after mild COVID-19 (dated by TCRdb to the early 2020s). The library was produced with 5' RACE. Sequencing was carried out with an Illumina NovaSeq 6000. TCRdb trimmed the raw reads at Q25, called clones with MiXCR and kept productive beta chains. Records with the same CDR3 protein are collapsed into one entry carrying the most frequent genes and DNA. The sample table shows about 320,000 distinct CDR3 sequences, and around an eighth are seen once. The ten biggest clones cover 21% of the sample. Sequences were obtained from PBMCs or a T cell subset sorted from them (not recorded which). The receptors originated from a man aged 18 to 29 who had mild COVID-19 (a few samples of this study predate the infection). The sample titles of this study are shuffled in the database, so cell type and time point are left out; the donor was told from shared clones.

In its sample, this clonotype was seen a few times. CDR3 amino acids: CASSPPSMTGGNEQFF. The CDR3, as DNA: TGTGCCAGCTCACCACCGTCAATGACAGGGGGCAATGAGCAGTTCTTC. V usage is TRBV18 and J usage is TRBJ2-1, with 9 bases matching TRBD1. This CDR3 is built from 16 residues. Germline assignment: CDR1 KGHSH and CDR2 LQKENI. Trimming removed 0 bases from V and 6 bases from J; junction bases left unmatched: 6.

This clonotype was seen a few times. This sequence joins TRBV6-5 and TRBJ1-1; D perhaps matches TRBD1 (5 bases). Germline assignment: CDR1 MNHEY and CDR2 SVGAGI. CDR3 size: 15 residues. Trimming removed 2 bases from V and 0 bases from J, with 10 bases in between. The CDR3 nucleotides read TGTGCCAGCAGTTACGGCGGGGGAATGAACACTGAAGCTTTCTTT. Encoded protein: CASSYGGGMNTEAFF.

Regarding this clonotype: This may come from a read error, since a much larger clone is one base off. The V gene is TRBV6-5, the J gene TRBJ1-1; no clear D. Germline V lookup: CDR1 MNHEY, CDR2 SVGAGI. Trimming removed 4 bases from V and 2 bases from J, with 8 bases in between. The CDR3 sequence is 13 residues long. CDR3 nucleotide sequence: TGTGCCAGCAGTTTCTCCCTTAACACTGAAGCTTTCTTT. Amino acid sequence: CASSFSLNTEAFF.

The CDR3 region is CASSLRTGDPSAGELFF. CDR3 coding DNA: TGTGCCAGCAGCCTAAGGACCGGGGACCCCTCGGCCGGGGAGCTGTTTTTT. The V and J genes are TRBV7-6 and TRBJ2-2; TRBD1 or TRBD2 may be the D gene (5 bases each). This CDR3 is 17 amino acids long. Trimming stripped 5 bases from V and 6 bases from J, with 22 bases between. Germline assignment: CDR1 SGHVS and CDR2 FNYEAQ.

This clonotype was detected ten times or more. The chain links TRBV3-1 to TRBJ2-1; TRBD2 agrees at 7 bases. This CDR3 comprises 16 residues. Germline CDR1 and CDR2: LGHDT and YNNKEL (reference sequence). V was clipped by 5 bases and J by 0 bases; unmatched bases: 7. CDR3 region: CASSEIRGGSYNEQFF. The CDR3 DNA sequence: TGTGCCAGCAGCGAAATCCGCGGGGGCTCCTACAATGAGCAGTTCTTC.

The chain has TRBV6-6 and TRBJ1-5, with 11 bases aligning to TRBD1. This CDR3 has 16 residues. Trimming took 7 bases from V and 6 from J; bases not matched to a gene: 11. Germline V gives CDR1 MNHNY, CDR2 SVGAGI (reference sequence). The CDR3 loop is CASNAPDRGRIQPQHF. DNA for the CDR3: TGTGCCAGCAACGCTCCGGACAGGGGGCGCATTCAGCCCCAGCATTTT.

In its sample, this clonotype was seen a few times. The DNA for the CDR3 is TGTGCCAGCGATAGCTGGACCGGGGAGCTGTTTTTT. It translates to CASDSWTGELFF. The chain links TRBV9 to TRBJ2-2; no definite D call. Trimming left V 7 bases short and J 5 bases short, with 9 bases between. The CDR3 runs to 12 residues. Germline values: CDR1 SGDLS, CDR2 YYNGEE.

This chain links TRBV10-3 with TRBJ2-2; 9 nucleotides match TRBD1. The CDR3 consists of 15 residues. V gave up 4 bases and J gave up 6 bases; unmatched junction bases: 6. Germline V gene lookup returns CDR1 ENHRY and CDR2 SYGVKD. CDR3 sequence: CAISGADRGAGELFF. CDR3 bases: TGTGCCATCAGTGGGGCGGACAGGGGTGCCGGGGAGCTGTTTTTT.

Notes on this clonotype: Germline is not matched at one junction end, which may reflect a read error. The V call is TRBV7-7, the J call TRBJ2-1; possible D gene TRBD1, 6 bases. CDR1 SSHAT and CDR2 FNYEAQ come from the germline V gene (reference sequence). This CDR3 region has 14 residues. CDR3: CASSPEGVGNEQFF. For the CDR3, the DNA is TGTGCTAGCAGCCCCGAGGGGGTAGGCAATGAGCAGTTCTTC.

This clonotype has a handful of counts. The chain couples TRBV5-1 to TRBJ2-2; D gene ambiguous. V was shortened by 7 bases and J by 3 bases, with 13 bases between the two germline ends. CDR3 size: 14 residues. Germline CDR1 is SGHRS and CDR2 is YFSETQ. The CDR3 spells CASRFLADTGELFF. For the CDR3, the DNA is TGCGCCAGCCGGTTCCTTGCTGACACCGGGGAGCTGTTTTTT.

This rearrangement joins TRBV28 to TRBJ2-7; TRBD2 might be the D (5 bases). This CDR3 spans 15 amino acids. Germline V gene data show CDR1 as MDHEN and CDR2 as SYDVKM. Trimming cost V 5 bases and J 5 bases, with 19 bases left between them. For the CDR3, the DNA is TGTGCCAGCAGTACCCCGATAGTCGGAGGCAACGAGCAGTACTTC. This codes for CASSTPIVGGNEQYF.

A few counts support this clonotype. V and J are TRBV5-1 and TRBJ2-2; 9 bases fit TRBD1. In germline, CDR1 is SGHRS, CDR2 YFSETQ. The CDR3 covers 16 residues. V shed 1 base, J shed 7 bases, and the junction held 8 bases outside the gene matches. CDR3 in amino acids: CASSLLQGAHSGELFF. CDR3 DNA: TGCGCCAGCAGCTTGCTACAGGGGGCGCATAGCGGGGAGCTGTTTTTT. Full variable domain (outside the CDR3, taken from reference TRBV5-1 and TRBJ2-2): KAGVTQTPRYLIKTRGQQVTLSCSPISGHRSVSWYQQTPGQGLQFLFEYFSETQRNKGNFPGRFSGRQFSNSRSEMNVSTLELGDSALYLCASSLLQGAHSGELFFGEGSRLTVL.

This clonotype was observed a handful of times. The chain employs TRBV7-6 and TRBJ2-2, with 7 bases lining up with TRBD2. CDR1 SGHVS and CDR2 FNYEAQ come from the germline V gene. The CDR3 length is 16 residues. The trim removed 5 bases at V and 2 bases at J, leaving 8 bases unmatched. The chain's CDR3 is CASSPKTGGNTGELFF. In nucleotides, the CDR3 is TGTGCCAGCAGCCCAAAGACGGGGGGTAACACCGGGGAGCTGTTTTTT. The complete variable domain, with remaining parts taken from reference TRBV7-6 and TRBJ2-2, reads GAGVSQSPRYKVTKRGQDVALRCDPISGHVSLYWYRQALGQGPEFLTYFNYEAQQDKSGLPNDRFSAERPEGSISTLTIQRTEQRDSAMYRCASSPKTGGNTGELFFGEGSRLTVL.

This clonotype occurred a few times. V and J are TRBV29-1 and TRBJ2-5; D possibly corresponds to TRBD2 (5 bases). The CDR3 length is 11 residues. Germline CDR1 and CDR2: SQVTM and ANQGSEA. Trimming stripped 5 bases from V and 4 bases from J, with 8 bases between. The CDR3 reads CSVRGSETQYF. CDR3 coding DNA: TGCAGCGTTCGCGGGTCAGAGACCCAGTACTTC. Supplemented by reference TRBV29-1 and TRBJ2-5, the full variable domain reads SAVISQKPSRDICQRGTSLTIQCQVDSQVTMMFWYRQQPGQSLTLIATANQGSEATYESGFVIDKFPISRPNLTFSTLTVSNMSPEDSSIYLCSVRGSETQYFGPGTRLLVL.

V gene TRBV5-1 combines with J gene TRBJ1-1; D might be TRBD1 (6 bases). CDR3 length: 14 amino acids. Germline CDR1 SGHRS, CDR2 YFSETQ. The V and J ends lost 7 bases and 4 bases respectively, with 17 bases between them. DNA of the CDR3: TGCGCCAGCGGACCCCGGGACACAGTCACTGAAGCTTTCTTT. Translated, it gives CASGPRDTVTEAFF. Filled out from reference TRBV5-1 and TRBJ1-1, the complete variable domain reads KAGVTQTPRYLIKTRGQQVTLSCSPISGHRSVSWYQQTPGQGLQFLFEYFSETQRNKGNFPGRFSGRQFSNSRSEMNVSTLELGDSALYLCASGPRDTVTEAFFGQGTRLTVV.

In its sample, this clonotype was seen a few times. At one end, the junction sequence differs from germline, possibly due to a read error. The gene calls are TRBV7-7 and TRBJ2-3; the D is unclear. This CDR3 is 13 amino acids long. Germline-derived CDR1 and CDR2 are SSHAT and FNYEAQ (reference sequence). The CDR3: CASSPGRRDTQYF. The CDR3 coding sequence is TGTGCTAGCAGCCCGGGTCGCCGGGATACGCAGTATTTT.

This clonotype was observed a handful of times. The rearrangement joins TRBV12-3 or TRBV12-4 to TRBJ2-7; D is ambiguous. Deletions cut 7 bases from V and 5 bases from J, with 15 bases between. The CDR3 loop spans 13 amino acids. The CDR3: CASTPRRSHEQYF. In nucleotides, the CDR3 is TGTGCCAGCACACCCCGCAGATCCCACGAGCAGTACTTC.

A few counts support this clonotype. Written as DNA, the CDR3 is TGTGCCAGCAGTCGCACCTCGACAGGGAAAATTTCACCCCTCCACTTT. It translates to CASSRTSTGKISPLHF. This sequence joins TRBV12-3 or TRBV12-4 and TRBJ1-6; 7 bases are shared with TRBD1. The CDR3 has 16 residues. V was pared by 5 bases and J by 9 bases, with 13 bases of the junction left unmatched.

This clonotype has just a few counts. This chain joins TRBV7-9 and TRBJ1-1; no reliable D call. The germline V and J ends were trimmed by 2 bases and 0 bases, with 7 bases remaining between them. This CDR3 spans 14 amino acids. Per the germline V gene, CDR1 is SEHNR and CDR2 is FQNEAQ (reference sequence). For the CDR3, the DNA is TGTGCCAGCAGCTTAACCCCCATGAACACTGAAGCTTTCTTT. Encoded protein: CASSLTPMNTEAFF.